This TCR beta chain was sequenced during a study of blood T cells in healthy people across ages. Sample-barcoded 5' priming and a J-beta primer mix drove a second PCR of 7 to 11 cycles. TCRdb processed the 5' RACE reads anew with MiXCR; each CDR3 protein has one entry. The data show 550,000 to 800,000 distinct CDR3 sequences, about 21% seen once. CDR1 is SGHAT, CDR2 FQNNGV, per germline. This CDR3 comprises 14 residues. Source material: blood. This chain links TRBV11-2 with TRBJ2-5, with a tentative D call TRBD1 (6 bases). Near its end, the DNA agrees better with TRBJ2-1, so the J call may be wrong. This receptor was identified in a man between 65 and 79 years old in good health. CDR3 amino acids: CASSLPGVNGEQFF. Here the CDR3 DNA reads TGTGCCAGCAGCTTACCAGGGGTAAACGGTGAGCAGTTCTTC.